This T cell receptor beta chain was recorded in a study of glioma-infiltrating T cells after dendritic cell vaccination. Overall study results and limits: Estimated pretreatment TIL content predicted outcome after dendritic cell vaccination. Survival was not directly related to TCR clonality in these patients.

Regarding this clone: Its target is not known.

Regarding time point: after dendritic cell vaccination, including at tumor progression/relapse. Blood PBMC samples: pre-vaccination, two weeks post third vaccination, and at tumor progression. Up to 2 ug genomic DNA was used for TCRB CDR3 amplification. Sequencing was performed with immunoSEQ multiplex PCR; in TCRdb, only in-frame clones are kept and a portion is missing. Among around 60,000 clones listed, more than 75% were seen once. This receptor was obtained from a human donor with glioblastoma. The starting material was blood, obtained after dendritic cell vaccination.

The CDR3 here is CASSWGGSGANSYNEQFF. Written as DNA, the CDR3 is TGCGCCAGCAGCTGGGGGGGTAGCGGGGCCAACTCCTACAATGAGCAGTTCTTC. The genes are TRBV5-1 and TRBJ2-1; 8 bases align to TRBD2. Unmatched junction bases numbered 11, after V lost 3 bases and J lost 0 bases. This CDR3 has 18 residues. Germline V gene data show CDR1 as SGHRS and CDR2 as YFSETQ.